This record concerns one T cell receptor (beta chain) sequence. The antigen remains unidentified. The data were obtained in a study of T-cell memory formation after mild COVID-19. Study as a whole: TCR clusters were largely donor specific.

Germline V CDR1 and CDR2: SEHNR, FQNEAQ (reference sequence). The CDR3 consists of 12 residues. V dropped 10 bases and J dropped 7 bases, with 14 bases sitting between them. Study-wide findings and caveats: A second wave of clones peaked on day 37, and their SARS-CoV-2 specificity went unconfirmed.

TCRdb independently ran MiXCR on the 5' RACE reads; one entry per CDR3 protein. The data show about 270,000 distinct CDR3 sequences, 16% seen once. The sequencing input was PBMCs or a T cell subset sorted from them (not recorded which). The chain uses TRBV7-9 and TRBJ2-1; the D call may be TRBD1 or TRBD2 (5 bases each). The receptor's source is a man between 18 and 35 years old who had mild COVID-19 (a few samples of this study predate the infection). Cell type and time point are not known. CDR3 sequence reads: CATSLGRNEQFF. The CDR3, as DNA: TGTGCCACCTCTCTGGGACGTAATGAGCAGTTCTTC.